One and the same sample provided the 27 T cell receptor beta chains below, sequenced in a study of control samples from healthy donors and cancer patients. The data were produced by immunoSEQ multiplex PCR, yet TCRdb's version contains in-frame clones alone and is incomplete. Here the sample spans some 120,000 clones, about 95% being singletons. Sequenced input: blood. Source of these receptors: a man aged 25-45 years in good health.

V gene TRBV20-1 combines with J gene TRBJ2-1; 11 bases align to TRBD2. The CDR3 runs to 18 residues. J was trimmed by 4 bases and V by 3 bases; bases with no gene match: 14. Germline V gene data show CDR1 as DFQATT and CDR2 as SNEGSKA (reference sequence). This CDR3 reads CSASRVLAGGLGYNEQFF. CDR3 coding DNA: TGCAGTGCTAGTCGAGTCCTAGCGGGGGGCCTGGGTTACAATGAGCAGTTCTTC.

The chain links TRBV4-2 to TRBJ1-4; weak D call: TRBD1 (5 bases). V lost 2 bases and J 8 bases, leaving 9 bases between the germline ends. The CDR3 extends over 13 amino acids. Germline-derived CDR1 and CDR2 are LGHNA and YNFKEQ. The chain's CDR3 is CASSQPGKEKLFF. The CDR3 DNA is TGTGCCAGCAGCCAACCAGGGAAGGAAAAACTGTTTTTT.

The chain links TRBV2 to TRBJ1-1; D ambiguous. V shed 3 bases and J shed 0 bases, with 8 bases lying between them. The CDR3 totals 14 residues. The V gene's germline CDR1 is SNHLY and CDR2 FYNNEI. CDR3 sequence: CASSDVIMNTEAFF. The CDR3 nucleotides read TGTGCCAGCAGTGATGTGATCATGAACACTGAAGCTTTCTTT.

The rearrangement links TRBV27 to TRBJ2-2; D not resolved. Per the germline V gene, CDR1 is MNHEY and CDR2 is SMNVEV (reference sequence). CDR3 length equals 15 residues. Trimming took off 3 bases at V and 5 bases at J, with 13 bases between the two ends. The CDR3 reads CASSFRTTVTGELFF. The CDR3 DNA reads as TGTGCCAGCAGTTTCCGGACCACCGTTACCGGGGAGCTGTTTTTT.

The rearrangement links TRBV30 to TRBJ1-5; D ambiguous. Germline CDR1 GTSNPN, CDR2 SVGIG (reference sequence). CDR3 length: 17 amino acids. V shed 2 bases and J shed 0 bases, with 17 bases lying between them. CDR3 nucleotides: TGTGCCTGGAGTCCGGGATGGAAAGGACCTAGCAATCAGCCCCAGCATTTT. Translated: CAWSPGWKGPSNQPQHF.

This clone was recorded only once. J is TRBJ2-2 and V is TRBV24-1, with 7 positions matching TRBD1. Germline trimming cut 0 bases from V and 2 bases from J; bases unmatched to any gene: 11. Germline CDR1 reads KGHDR; CDR2 reads SFDVKD. CDR3 length equals 19 residues. CDR3 sequence: CATSDLLVGDSSNTGELFF. DNA for the CDR3: TGTGCCACCAGTGATTTGTTGGTCGGGGACAGTTCTAACACCGGGGAGCTGTTTTTT.

The CDR3 DNA reads as TGCGCCAGCAGCTTGGACGGGGGGACGTTTAACCAAGAGACCCAGTACTTC. Residues: CASSLDGGTFNQETQYF. The chain uses TRBV5-1 and TRBJ2-5; 7 bases map to TRBD2. In germline, CDR1 is SGHRS, CDR2 YFSETQ. The V gene end was trimmed by 0 bases and the J gene end by 0 bases; junction bases not matched to a gene: 8. The CDR3 sequence is 17 residues long.

This chain links TRBV3-1 (or the pseudogene TRBV3-2) with TRBJ2-3; perhaps D is TRBD1 or TRBD2 (5 bases each). Per germline, CDR1 LGHDT and CDR2 YNNKEL (reference sequence). V was clipped by 5 bases and J by 12 bases, with 12 bases between them. This CDR3 spans 11 amino acids. CDR3 DNA: TGTGCCAGCAGCGCCGGGACCACCCAGTATTTT. Translated, it gives CASSAGTTQYF.

The chain has TRBV28 and TRBJ1-5; a weak D match, TRBD1 (5 bases). Trimming left V 3 bases short and J 1 base short, with 10 bases between. The CDR3 has 15 amino acids. Germline V gene sequence: CDR1 MDHEN, CDR2 SYDVKM. The CDR3 DNA reads as TGTGCCAGCAGTTTTGCAGGGTCGAGCAATCAGCCCCAGCATTTT. Its protein is CASSFAGSSNQPQHF.

This clone was seen once. The chain carries TRBV27 and TRBJ2-2; 10 bases line up with TRBD1. The CDR3 runs to 15 residues. V lost 6 bases to trimming and J lost 3 bases; unmatched junction nucleotides: 4. The germline gives CDR1 MNHEY, CDR2 SMNVEV (reference sequence). The CDR3 bases are TGTGCCAGCAGACCGGACAGGGGGTACACCGGGGAGCTGTTTTTT. Translation gives CASRPDRGYTGELFF.

This clone was found once. V gene TRBV9 combines with J gene TRBJ1-2; 7 bases agree with TRBD1. Germline-derived CDR1 and CDR2 are SGDLS and YYNGEE. The CDR3 contains 15 residues. Trimming took 0 bases from V and 8 from J; bases not matched to a gene: 10. The CDR3 sequence: CASSVDPGTASGYTF. As DNA, the CDR3 is TGTGCCAGCAGCGTAGACCCCGGGACAGCCTCAGGCTACACCTTC.

J is TRBJ2-1 and V is TRBV6-5; TRBD2 agrees at 8 bases. The CDR3 runs to 11 residues. Germline values: CDR1 MNHEY, CDR2 SVGAGI. The J segment lost 15 bases and the V segment lost 6 bases, leaving 7 bases of the junction unmatched. CDR3 sequence: CASRGGGLWFF. In DNA, the CDR3 is TGTGCCAGCAGAGGCGGGGGGCTGTGGTTCTTC.

In nucleotides, the CDR3 is TGTGCCAGCAGCTCTGTAGTGGATAATTCACCCCTCCACTTT. It yields the protein CASSSVVDNSPLHF. The rearrangement uses TRBV7-2 and TRBJ1-6; D is unresolved. The CDR3 sequence is 14 residues long. V was trimmed by 4 bases and J by 5 bases, leaving 9 bases between them. Germline V lookup: CDR1 SGHTA, CDR2 FQGNSA.

The rearrangement links TRBV9 to TRBJ1-5; D is undetermined. CDR3 size: 15 residues. Trimming pared 0 bases from V and 1 base from J, leaving 8 bases between. Germline-derived CDR1 and CDR2 are SGDLS and YYNGEE. The CDR3 nucleotides are TGTGCCAGCAGCGTAGGGGTTGTCAGCAATCAGCCCCAGCATTTT. It specifies CASSVGVVSNQPQHF.

The chain couples TRBV27 to TRBJ1-6; no firm D call. The CDR3 is 14 amino acids. V lost 6 bases and J lost 8, with 14 bases in between. CDR1 is MNHEY, CDR2 SMNVEV, per germline (reference sequence). The CDR3 sequence is CASRERPLYSPLHF. The CDR3 coding sequence is TGTGCCAGCAGGGAGCGGCCTTTATATTCACCCCTCCACTTT.

The J gene is TRBJ2-7, the V gene TRBV4-1, with D possibly matching TRBD1 (6 bases). The V and J ends lost 4 bases and 6 bases respectively, with 7 bases between them. The CDR3 is made up of 11 amino acids. The V gene's germline CDR1 is MGHRA and CDR2 YSYEKL. The CDR3 bases are TGCGCCAGCAGCCCAGGGGTCGAGCAGTACTTC. Protein product: CASSPGVEQYF.

The chain carries TRBV19 and TRBJ2-7; D is uncertain. CDR1 and CDR2 (germline): LNHDA, SQIVND (reference sequence). This CDR3 region has 13 residues. The V and J ends lost 3 bases and 0 bases respectively, with 6 bases between them. For the CDR3, the DNA is TGTGCCAGTAGTATCCGGTACTCCTACGAGCAGTACTTC. Its translation is CASSIRYSYEQYF.

In its sample, this clone was seen once. The chain joins TRBV7-8 to TRBJ1-1; perhaps TRBD1 as D (6 bases). CDR1 and CDR2 (germline): SGHVS, FQNEAQ. V dropped 2 bases and J dropped 3 bases, with 7 bases sitting between them. The CDR3 totals 13 residues. The CDR3 region is CASSLWTDTEAFF. DNA for the CDR3: TGTGCCAGCAGCTTATGGACAGACACTGAAGCTTTCTTT.

This clone was found once. This sequence joins TRBV4-3 and TRBJ1-5; D is undetermined. The CDR3 runs to 14 residues. Looked up from germline, CDR1 is LGHNA and CDR2 is YSLEER. Trimming took 1 base from V and 4 from J, leaving 8 bases between them. CDR3 DNA: TGCGCCAGCAGCCAAGGGTCAAGTAATCAGCCCCAGCATTTT. This encodes CASSQGSSNQPQHF.

The V call is TRBV7-9, the J call TRBJ1-6; no clear D. The CDR3 extends over 15 amino acids. Germline V gene lookup returns CDR1 SEHNR and CDR2 FQNEAQ (reference sequence). Trimming pared 1 base from V and 5 bases from J, leaving 9 bases between. CDR3 nucleotides: TGTGCCAGCAGCTTAGGACCACGGCATAATTCACCCCTCCACTTT. Its protein is CASSLGPRHNSPLHF.

This chain uses TRBV6-5 with TRBJ1-1; D gene uncertain. Germline CDR1 MNHEY, CDR2 SVGAGI. The CDR3 has 14 residues. Deletions cut 0 bases from V and 6 bases from J, with 11 bases between. The CDR3 bases are TGTGCCAGCAGTTACTCAACCGGGTTCTCTGAAGCTTTCTTT. Translating it yields CASSYSTGFSEAFF.

This clone was found once. The chain couples TRBV19 to TRBJ2-3; TRBD2 aligns across 14 bases. J was trimmed by 7 bases and V by 10 bases; bases with no gene match: 4. The length of the CDR3 is 13 residues. In germline, CDR1 is LNHDA, CDR2 SQIVND (reference sequence). DNA for the CDR3: TGTGCCATCGGACTAGCGGGGGGATATACGCAGTATTTT. It specifies CAIGLAGGYTQYF.

The chain carries TRBV20-1 and TRBJ1-1; D gene unclear. Trimming pared 3 bases from V and 1 base from J, leaving 6 bases between. CDR3 length: 12 amino acids. Germline V gives CDR1 DFQATT, CDR2 SNEGSKA (reference sequence). Here the CDR3 DNA reads TGCAGTGCTAGTCTCAGGAACACTGAAGCTTTCTTT. As protein: CSASLRNTEAFF.

The chain uses TRBV19 and TRBJ1-1; TRBD1 aligns across 7 bases. This CDR3 contains 15 residues. V shed 11 bases, J shed 0 bases, and the junction held 12 bases outside the gene matches. Germline V gene sequence: CDR1 LNHDA, CDR2 SQIVND (reference sequence). This CDR3 is CASTGQALMNTEAFF. CDR3 sequence (DNA): TGTGCCTCCACCGGACAGGCGCTAATGAACACTGAAGCTTTCTTT.

In its sample, this clone was seen once. The CDR3 loop reads CASSRQGDLGNQPQHF. In nucleotides, the CDR3 is TGTGCCAGCAGTAGGCAGGGTGATCTTGGCAATCAGCCCCAGCATTTT. The rearrangement links TRBV7-9 to TRBJ1-5; weak D call: TRBD1 (5 bases). CDR3 length equals 16 residues. V lost 6 bases to trimming and J lost 2 bases, with 17 bases between them. Germline loops: CDR1 SEHNR, CDR2 FQNEAQ (reference sequence). Looking up the rest from reference TRBV7-9 and TRBJ1-5 gives the full variable domain: DTGVSQNPRHKITKRGQNVTFRCDPISEHNRLYWYRQTLGQGPEFLTYFQNEAQLEKSRLLSDRFSAERPKGSFSTLEIQRTEQGDSAMYLCASSRQGDLGNQPQHFGDGTRLSIL.

The gene calls are TRBV27 and TRBJ1-1; D gene ambiguous. The germline CDR1 and CDR2 sequences are MNHEY and SMNVEV (reference sequence). The length of the CDR3 is 16 residues. V lost 0 bases, J lost 1 base, and 12 bases lay in between. The CDR3 DNA reads as TGTGCCAGCAGTTTATCGAGGGCAGCCAAGAACACTGAAGCTTTCTTT. It is translated as CASSLSRAAKNTEAFF.

The CDR3: CASSRDNDNSPLHF. CDR3 nucleotides: TGTGCCAGCAGCCGCGACAATGACAATTCACCCCTCCACTTT. This chain links TRBV5-6 with TRBJ1-6; D remains unclear. V was cut by 4 bases and J by 7 bases, with 12 bases left in between. The CDR3 loop spans 14 amino acids. The germline V gene has CDR1 SGHDT and CDR2 YYEEEE.